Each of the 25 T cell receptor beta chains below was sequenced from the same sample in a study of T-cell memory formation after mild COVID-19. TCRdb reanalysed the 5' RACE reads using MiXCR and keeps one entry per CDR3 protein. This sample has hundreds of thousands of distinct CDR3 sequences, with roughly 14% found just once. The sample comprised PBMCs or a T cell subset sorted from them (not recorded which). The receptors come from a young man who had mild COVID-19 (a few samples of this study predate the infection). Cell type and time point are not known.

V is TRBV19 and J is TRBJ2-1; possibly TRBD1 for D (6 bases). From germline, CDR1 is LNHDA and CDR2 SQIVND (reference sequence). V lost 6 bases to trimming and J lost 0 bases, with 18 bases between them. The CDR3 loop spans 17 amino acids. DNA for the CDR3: TGTGCCAGTAGCCACCAGGGGTTGGACTTCTCCTACAATGAGCAGTTCTTC. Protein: CASSHQGLDFSYNEQFF.

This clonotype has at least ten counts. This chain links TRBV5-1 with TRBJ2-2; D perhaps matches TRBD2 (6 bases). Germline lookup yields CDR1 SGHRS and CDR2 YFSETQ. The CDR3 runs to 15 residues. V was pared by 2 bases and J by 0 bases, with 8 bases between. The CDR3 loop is CASSFAGPNTGELFF. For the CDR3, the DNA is TGCGCCAGCAGCTTCGCGGGACCGAACACCGGGGAGCTGTTTTTT.

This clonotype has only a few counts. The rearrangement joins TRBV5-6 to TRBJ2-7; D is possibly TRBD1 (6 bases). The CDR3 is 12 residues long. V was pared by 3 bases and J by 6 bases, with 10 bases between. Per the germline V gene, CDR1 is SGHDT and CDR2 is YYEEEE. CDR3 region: CASSSTGTEQYV. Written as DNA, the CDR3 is TGTGCCAGCAGCTCGACAGGAACCGAGCAGTACGTC.

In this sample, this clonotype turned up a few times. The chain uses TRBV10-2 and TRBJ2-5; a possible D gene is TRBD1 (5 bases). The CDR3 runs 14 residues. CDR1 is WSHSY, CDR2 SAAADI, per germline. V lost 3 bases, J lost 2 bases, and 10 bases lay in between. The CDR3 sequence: CASSEFSGQETQYF. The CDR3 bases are TGCGCCAGCAGTGAATTTTCAGGGCAAGAGACCCAGTACTTC.

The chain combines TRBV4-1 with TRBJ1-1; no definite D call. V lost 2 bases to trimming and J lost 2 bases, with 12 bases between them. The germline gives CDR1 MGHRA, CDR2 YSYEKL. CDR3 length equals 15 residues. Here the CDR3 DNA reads TGCGCCAGCAGCCAAATCGGACGTACCAACACTGAAGCTTTCTTT. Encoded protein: CASSQIGRTNTEAFF.

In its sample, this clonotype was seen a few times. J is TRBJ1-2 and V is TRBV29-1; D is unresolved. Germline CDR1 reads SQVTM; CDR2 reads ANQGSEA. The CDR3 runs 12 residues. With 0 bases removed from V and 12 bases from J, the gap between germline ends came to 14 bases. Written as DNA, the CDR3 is TGCAGCGTTGAAGATCGGGTCGGGTCGAACACCTTC. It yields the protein CSVEDRVGSNTF.

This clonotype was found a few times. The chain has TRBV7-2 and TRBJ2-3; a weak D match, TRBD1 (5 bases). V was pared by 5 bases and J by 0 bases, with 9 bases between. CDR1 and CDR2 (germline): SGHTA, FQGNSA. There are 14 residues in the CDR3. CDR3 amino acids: CASSARQSTDTQYF. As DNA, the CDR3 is TGTGCCAGCAGCGCAAGACAGAGCACAGATACGCAGTATTTT.

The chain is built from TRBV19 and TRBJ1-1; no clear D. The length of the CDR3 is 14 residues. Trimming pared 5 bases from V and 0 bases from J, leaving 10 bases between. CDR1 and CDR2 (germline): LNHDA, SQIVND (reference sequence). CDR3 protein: CASSAQIMNTEAFF. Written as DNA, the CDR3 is TGTGCCAGTAGTGCGCAAATCATGAACACTGAAGCTTTCTTT. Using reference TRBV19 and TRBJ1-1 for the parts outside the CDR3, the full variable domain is DGGITQSPKYLFRKEGQNVTLSCEQNLNHDAMYWYRQDPGQGLRLIYYSQIVNDFQKGDIAEGYSVSREKKESFPLTVTSAQKNPTAFYLCASSAQIMNTEAFFGQGTRLTVV.

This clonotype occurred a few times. The CDR3 is CASSLAGVEKLFF. In DNA, the CDR3 is TGTGCCAGCAGCTTAGCCGGCGTTGAAAAACTGTTTTTT. This rearrangement joins TRBV11-2 to TRBJ1-4; D unresolved. The germline gives CDR1 SGHAT, CDR2 FQNNGV. The V gene lost 1 base and the J gene lost 7 bases, with 7 bases spanning the gap. This CDR3 has 13 amino acids.

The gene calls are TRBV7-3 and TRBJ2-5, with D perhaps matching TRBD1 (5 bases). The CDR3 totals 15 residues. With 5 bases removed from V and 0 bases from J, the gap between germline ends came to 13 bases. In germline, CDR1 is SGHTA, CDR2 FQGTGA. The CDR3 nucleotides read TGTGCCAGCAGCCTTGGCCGGACATACCAAGAGACCCAGTACTTC. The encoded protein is CASSLGRTYQETQYF.

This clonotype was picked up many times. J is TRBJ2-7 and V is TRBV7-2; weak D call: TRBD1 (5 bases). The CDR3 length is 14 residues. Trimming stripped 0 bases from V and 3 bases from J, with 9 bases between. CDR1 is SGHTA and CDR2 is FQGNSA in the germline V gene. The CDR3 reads CASSLAAGNYEQYF. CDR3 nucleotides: TGTGCCAGCAGCTTAGCGGCAGGGAACTACGAGCAGTACTTC.

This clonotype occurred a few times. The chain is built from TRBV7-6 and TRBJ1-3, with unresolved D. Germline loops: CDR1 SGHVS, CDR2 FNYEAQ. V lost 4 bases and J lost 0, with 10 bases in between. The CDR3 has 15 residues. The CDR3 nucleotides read TGTGCCAGCAGCTCCCCCGCGGTCTCTGGAAACACCATATATTTT. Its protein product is CASSSPAVSGNTIYF.

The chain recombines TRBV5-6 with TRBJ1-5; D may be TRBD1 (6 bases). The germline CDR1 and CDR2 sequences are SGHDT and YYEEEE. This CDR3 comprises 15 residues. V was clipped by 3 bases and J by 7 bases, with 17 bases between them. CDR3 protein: CASSSQQGRRQPQHF. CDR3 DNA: TGTGCCAGCAGCTCCCAACAGGGACGACGCCAGCCCCAGCATTTT.

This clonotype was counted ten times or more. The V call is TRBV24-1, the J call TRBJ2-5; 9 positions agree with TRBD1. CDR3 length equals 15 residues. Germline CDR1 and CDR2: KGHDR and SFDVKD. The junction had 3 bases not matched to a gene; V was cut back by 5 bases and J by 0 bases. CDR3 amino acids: CATSARTGDQETQYF. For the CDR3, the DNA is TGTGCCACCAGTGCTCGGACAGGGGACCAAGAGACCCAGTACTTC.

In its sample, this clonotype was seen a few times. CDR3 in DNA: TGTGCCACCAGTTTGAGCACAGATACGCAGTATTTT. Its protein product is CATSLSTDTQYF. The V and J genes are TRBV24-1 and TRBJ2-3; D uncertain. The CDR3 extends over 12 amino acids. CDR1 and CDR2 (germline): KGHDR, SFDVKD. Trimming pared 6 bases from V and 0 bases from J, leaving 3 bases between.

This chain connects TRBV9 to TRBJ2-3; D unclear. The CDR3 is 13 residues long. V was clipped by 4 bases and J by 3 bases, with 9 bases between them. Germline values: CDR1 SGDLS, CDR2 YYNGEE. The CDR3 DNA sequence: TGTGCCAGCAGCTCAGCGAAAACAGATACGCAGTATTTT. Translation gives CASSSAKTDTQYF.

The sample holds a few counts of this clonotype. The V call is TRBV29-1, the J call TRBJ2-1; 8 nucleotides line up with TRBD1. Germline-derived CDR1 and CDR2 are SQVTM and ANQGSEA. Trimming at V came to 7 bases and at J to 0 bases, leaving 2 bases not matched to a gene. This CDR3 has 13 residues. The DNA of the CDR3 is TGCAGCGCTGGACAGGGCTCCTACAATGAGCAGTTCTTC. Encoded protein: CSAGQGSYNEQFF.

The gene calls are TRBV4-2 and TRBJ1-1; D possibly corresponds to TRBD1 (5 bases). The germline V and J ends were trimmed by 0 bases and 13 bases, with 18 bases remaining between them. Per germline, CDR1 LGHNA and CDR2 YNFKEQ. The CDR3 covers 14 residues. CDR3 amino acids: CASSQDGGGGEGFF. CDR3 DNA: TGTGCCAGCAGCCAAGATGGAGGCGGGGGAGAGGGTTTCTTT.

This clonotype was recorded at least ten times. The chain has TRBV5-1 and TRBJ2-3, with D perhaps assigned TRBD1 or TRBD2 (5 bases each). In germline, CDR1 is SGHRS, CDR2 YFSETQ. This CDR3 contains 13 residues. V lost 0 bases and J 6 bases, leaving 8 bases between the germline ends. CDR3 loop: CASSLVGEDTQYF. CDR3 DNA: TGCGCCAGCAGCTTGGTAGGGGAGGATACGCAGTATTTT. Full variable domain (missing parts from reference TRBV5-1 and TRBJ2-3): KAGVTQTPRYLIKTRGQQVTLSCSPISGHRSVSWYQQTPGQGLQFLFEYFSETQRNKGNFPGRFSGRQFSNSRSEMNVSTLELGDSALYLCASSLVGEDTQYFGPGTRLTVL.

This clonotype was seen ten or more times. CDR3 in amino acids: CASSKDPGNEQFF. DNA for the CDR3: TGCGCCAGCAGCAAGGACCCGGGAAATGAGCAGTTCTTC. The V call is TRBV5-1, the J call TRBJ2-1, with D perhaps matching TRBD2 (5 bases). There are 13 residues in the CDR3. The V gene's germline CDR1 is SGHRS and CDR2 YFSETQ. Trimming removed 4 bases from V and 7 bases from J, with 12 bases in between.

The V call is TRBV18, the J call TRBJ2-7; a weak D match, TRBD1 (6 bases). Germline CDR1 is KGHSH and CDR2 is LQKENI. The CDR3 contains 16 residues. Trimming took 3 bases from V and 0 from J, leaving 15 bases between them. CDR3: CASSPSQTGSSYEQYF. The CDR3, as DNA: TGTGCCAGCTCACCCTCCCAGACAGGATCCTCCTACGAGCAGTACTTC.

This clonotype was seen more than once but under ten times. The CDR3 nucleotides read TGTGCCAGCTCACCCGCCTACGGACAGGGGTTCTACGAGCAGTACGTC. Translated: CASSPAYGQGFYEQYV. V gene TRBV18 combines with J gene TRBJ2-7; TRBD1 aligns across 9 bases. CDR1 KGHSH and CDR2 LQKENI come from the germline V gene. J was trimmed by 3 bases and V by 3 bases; bases with no gene match: 9. The CDR3 covers 16 residues.

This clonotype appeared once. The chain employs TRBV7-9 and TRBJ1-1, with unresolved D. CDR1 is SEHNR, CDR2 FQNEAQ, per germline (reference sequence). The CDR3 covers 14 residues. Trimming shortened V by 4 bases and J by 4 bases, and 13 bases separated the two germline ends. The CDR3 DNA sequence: TGTGCCAGCAGCTCGCTAGGGTCGAGCACTGAAGCTTTCTTT. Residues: CASSSLGSSTEAFF.

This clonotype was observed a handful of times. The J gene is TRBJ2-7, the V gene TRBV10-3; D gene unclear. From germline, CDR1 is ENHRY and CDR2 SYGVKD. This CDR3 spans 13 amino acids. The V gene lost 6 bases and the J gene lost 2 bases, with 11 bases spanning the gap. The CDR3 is CAISEDKPYEQYF. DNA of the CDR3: TGTGCCATCAGCGAAGACAAACCCTACGAGCAGTACTTC.

Here the CDR3 reads CASTLDRGGTEAFF. The CDR3 DNA reads as TGTGCCAGCACCCTAGACAGGGGGGGTACTGAAGCTTTCTTT. The rearrangement joins TRBV7-9 to TRBJ1-1; 9 bases align to TRBD1. The CDR3 is made up of 14 amino acids. In germline, CDR1 is SEHNR, CDR2 FQNEAQ (reference sequence). J gave up 5 bases and V 7 bases, and 8 bases lay outside the gene matches.